Given below is one TCR beta chain in context. Donor samples were obtained from healthy Caucasian individuals from Russia, aged 6 to 90. For every donor, a draw yielded 8.5 to 10 milliliters of peripheral blood. The data stem from a study of blood T cells in healthy people across ages. A J-beta primer mix and a sample-barcoded 5' primer were used in a second PCR of roughly 6 to 12 cycles. Each CDR3 protein gets one entry after TCRdb re-called the 5' RACE reads with MiXCR. In the table there are about 800,000 distinct CDR3 sequences, about 25% of which are singletons. The CDR3 runs to 16 residues. CDR1 is SGHKS and CDR2 is YYEKEE in the germline V gene (reference sequence). Trimming cost V 4 bases and J 2 bases; bases outside gene matches: 4. These same data were also listed under a study on T cells of mothers and their children. That paper notes: A few healthy Caucasian mothers, along with their six children, served as the donors. RNA that had been extracted went wholly into cDNA synthesis, at roughly 1.5 ug per 15 ul.

The sequence was collected from a boy younger than 18 in good health. The sample consisted of blood. V is TRBV5-5 and J is TRBJ2-6; 9 bases are shared with TRBD2. The chain's CDR3 is CASSPAGGTGANVLTF. CDR3 nucleotides: TGTGCCAGCAGCCCCGCGGGGGGGACTGGGGCCAACGTCCTGACTTTC.